These 8 T cell receptor beta chains came from one sample sequenced in a study of blood T cell repertoires in COVID-19. Assay used: immunoSEQ multiplex PCR; TCRdb lists only in-frame clones, some missing. Of over 250,000 clones in the sample, approximately 83% were seen once. Input material: peripheral blood. These receptor sequences come from a woman aged 70 to 79 with acute or convalescent COVID-19.

This chain uses TRBV9 with TRBJ2-5, with 9 bases aligning to TRBD1. Germline V gene sequence: CDR1 SGDLS, CDR2 YYNGEE. The V gene end was trimmed by 4 bases and the J gene end by 5 bases; junction bases not matched to a gene: 6. This CDR3 spans 14 amino acids. The CDR3 protein is CASSSGTGRETQYF. In nucleotides, the CDR3 is TGTGCCAGCAGCTCCGGGACAGGGAGGGAGACCCAGTACTTC. The full variable domain, completed using reference TRBV9 and TRBJ2-5, is DSGVTQTPKHLITATGQRVTLRCSPRSGDLSVYWYQQSLDQGLQFLIQYYNGEERAKGNILERFSAQQFPDLHSELNLSSLELGDSALYFCASSSGTGRETQYFGPGTRLLVL.

This chain links TRBV10-3 with TRBJ2-3; 12 bases match TRBD2. The V gene's germline CDR1 is ENHRY and CDR2 SYGVKD. Losses at the gene ends were 8 bases for V and 5 bases for J; bases not matched to a gene: 17. The CDR3 runs 18 residues. The chain's CDR3 is CAISPGTSGRGVRDTQYF. CDR3 bases: TGTGCCATCTCTCCCGGGACTAGCGGGCGGGGGGTGAGAGATACGCAGTATTTT.

V is TRBV6-5 and J is TRBJ2-7, with 8 bases fitting TRBD2. The CDR3 totals 15 residues. V trimming: 6 bases; J trimming: 6 bases; junction bases outside the gene matches: 13. In germline, CDR1 is MNHEY, CDR2 SVGAGI. CDR3 nucleotides: TGTGCCAGCAGCCGGGGGGGAGAAGCCGGACCCGAGCAGTACTTC. Its translation: CASSRGGEAGPEQYF.

There are many counts of this clone. The gene calls are TRBV20-1 and TRBJ1-6; 7 bases map to TRBD1. The germline V gene has CDR1 DFQATT and CDR2 SNEGSKA (reference sequence). This CDR3 has 11 amino acids. In DNA, the CDR3 is TGCACCGCAGGGGGGAATTCACCCCTCCACTTT. It is translated as CTAGGNSPLHF.

A remark on this clone: Germline is not matched at one junction end, which may reflect a read error. The rearrangement links TRBV2 to TRBJ1-1; 9 positions match TRBD1. Germline CDR1 is SNHLY and CDR2 is FYNNEI. The CDR3 spans 12 residues. CDR3 region: CASSGMDRGSIF. The CDR3 DNA is TGTGCCAGCAGTGGAATGGACAGGGGATCAATCTTT.

The chain recombines TRBV3-1 (or the pseudogene TRBV3-2) with TRBJ2-3; 9 positions agree with TRBD2. Germline V gene sequence: CDR1 LGHDT, CDR2 YNNKEL (reference sequence). The CDR3 consists of 16 residues. V lost 4 bases and J lost 6; bases outside the gene matches: 11. The CDR3 region has the DNA TGTGCCAGCAGCCCTTACTTAGGACTAGCGACGGATACGCAGTATTTT. Its translation: CASSPYLGLATDTQYF.

This chain joins TRBV18 and TRBJ1-1; D may be TRBD1 (5 bases). Trimming pared 3 bases from V and 8 bases from J, leaving 22 bases between. CDR1 is KGHSH and CDR2 is LQKENI in the germline V gene. The CDR3 covers 16 residues. The CDR3 DNA reads TGTGCCAGCTCACCCTCCGAGGTAGGGGCCACGCAGGAAGCTTTCTTT. This encodes CASSPSEVGATQEAFF.

This clone has just one count. The J gene is TRBJ1-2, the V gene TRBV18, with D hard to call. Germline V gene sequence: CDR1 KGHSH, CDR2 LQKENI. Trimming left V 6 bases short and J 1 base short, with 9 bases between. The CDR3 is 13 residues long. The CDR3 nucleotides read TGTGCCAGCTCTCCTATCGATAACTATGGCTACACCTTC. Translation: CASSPIDNYGYTF.